Below, 22 T cell receptor beta chains from the same sample are listed, as sequenced in a study of blood T cells in healthy people across ages. It was with a sample-barcoded 5' primer and a J-beta primer mix that a second PCR of about 7 to 12 cycles was run. TCRdb redid the calling of the 5' RACE reads with MiXCR, one entry per CDR3 protein. The repertoire holds fewer than 900,000 distinct CDR3 sequences, with around 40% as singletons. Input material: blood. The source of these receptors is a woman aged 60-70 years in good health.

The chain combines TRBV20-1 with TRBJ2-1; 12 nucleotides agree with TRBD2. Germline CDR1 reads DFQATT; CDR2 reads SNEGSKA (reference sequence). V lost 7 bases to trimming and J lost 13 bases; unmatched junction nucleotides: 11. The CDR3 has 13 amino acids. CDR3 loop: CSVGTSGWETQFF. The CDR3 nucleotides are TGCAGTGTGGGGACTAGCGGGTGGGAGACCCAGTTCTTC.

This chain uses TRBV24-1 with TRBJ1-5; D might be TRBD1 (5 bases). V gave up 4 bases and J gave up 2 bases, with 20 bases separating them. Germline-derived CDR1 and CDR2 are KGHDR and SFDVKD. This CDR3 region has 18 residues. The CDR3 DNA is TGTGCCACCAGTGAGGCCCCGGGCGGACGAGGGGGCAATCAGCCCCAGCATTTT. Translation gives CATSEAPGGRGGNQPQHF.

This clonotype was seen more than once but under ten times. This chain connects TRBV12-3 or TRBV12-4 to TRBJ1-1; D ambiguous. Deletions cut 11 bases from V and 5 bases from J, with 18 bases between. This CDR3 is 13 amino acids long. CDR3 nucleotides: TGTGCCGGAGGTTCGGGCCTAGGGACTGAAGCTTTCTTT. It codes for CAGGSGLGTEAFF.

This clonotype was seen more than once but under ten times. V is TRBV6-1 and J is TRBJ2-5; D gene unclear. The V gene's germline CDR1 is MNHNS and CDR2 SASEGT. V was cut by 3 bases and J by 5 bases, with 10 bases left in between. CDR3 size: 13 residues. The CDR3 nucleotides read TGTGCCAGCAGTGACCAGATTTCGGAGACCCAGTACTTC. It specifies CASSDQISETQYF.

The genes are TRBV29-1 and TRBJ2-7; 11 bases agree with TRBD2. This CDR3 is built from 16 residues. Germline CDR1 reads SQVTM; CDR2 reads ANQGSEA. The DNA for the CDR3 is TGCACCGGACTAGCGGGCGACCTAGGCTCCTACAATGAGCAGTACTTC. Residues: CTGLAGDLGSYNEQYF.

The chain couples TRBV20-1 to TRBJ2-5, with D possibly TRBD2 on 5 matching bases. V was shortened by 3 bases and J by 2 bases, with 13 bases between the two germline ends. Germline assignment: CDR1 DFQATT and CDR2 SNEGSKA (reference sequence). The CDR3 length is 14 residues. Written as DNA, the CDR3 is TGCAGTGCTAGTGGGCGGAGGCTTCAAGAGACCCAGTACTTC. Translated, it gives CSASGRRLQETQYF.

This chain connects TRBV12-3 or TRBV12-4 to TRBJ2-1, with TRBD2 matching over 9 bases. The trim removed 7 bases at V and 9 bases at J, leaving 7 bases unmatched. This CDR3 region has 13 residues. CDR3 region: CASKAGGLSEQFF. The CDR3 DNA is TGTGCCAGCAAGGCGGGGGGGCTCAGTGAGCAGTTCTTC.

V is TRBV7-2 and J is TRBJ1-6; D may be TRBD1 (5 bases). In germline, CDR1 is SGHTA, CDR2 FQGNSA. V lost 2 bases and J 0 bases, leaving 14 bases between the germline ends. The CDR3 totals 18 residues. In nucleotides, the CDR3 is TGTGCCAGCAGCTTATACGCGGCAGGGAGCTCCTATAATTCACCCCTCCACTTT. Its protein product is CASSLYAAGSSYNSPLHF.

This clonotype has just a few counts. The CDR3 here is CSADGLAVNIQYF. The CDR3 coding sequence is TGCAGTGCTGACGGACTAGCTGTTAACATTCAGTACTTC. The rearrangement links TRBV20-1 to TRBJ2-4; 8 nucleotides line up with TRBD2. The CDR3 sequence is 13 residues long. Germline CDR1 reads DFQATT; CDR2 reads SNEGSKA (reference sequence). With 5 bases clipped from V and 7 bases from J, the junction kept 7 bases outside the gene matches.

This clonotype has only one observation. V and J are TRBV11-3 and TRBJ1-2; TRBD1 matches 8 bases. In germline, CDR1 is SGHNT, CDR2 YENEEA. Losses at the gene ends were 2 bases for V and 4 bases for J; bases not matched to a gene: 9. The CDR3 is 16 amino acids. The DNA for the CDR3 is TGTGCCAGCAGCTTATACCACTCGACAGGGGCCTATGGCTACACCTTC. It codes for CASSLYHSTGAYGYTF.

The sample holds a few counts of this clonotype. This rearrangement joins TRBV6-1 to TRBJ1-2; 9 bases match TRBD1. The CDR3 is 13 amino acids. Germline-derived CDR1 and CDR2 are MNHNS and SASEGT. V lost 8 bases, J lost 5 bases, and 6 bases stayed unmatched. The CDR3: CASVDRGYYGYTF. CDR3 nucleotide sequence: TGTGCCAGCGTGGACAGGGGCTATTATGGCTACACCTTC.

This clonotype has only a few counts. The DNA for the CDR3 is TGTGCCAGCAGCCCCCCAAATACAGGGGTGAACATTCAGTACTTC. It codes for CASSPPNTGVNIQYF. This sequence joins TRBV12-3 or TRBV12-4 and TRBJ2-4; TRBD1 agrees at 7 bases. The CDR3 totals 15 residues. The J segment lost 7 bases and the V segment lost 6 bases, leaving 12 bases of the junction unmatched.

CDR3: CASKYISGANVLTF. The CDR3 nucleotides read TGTGCCAGCAAGTACATCTCTGGGGCCAACGTCCTGACTTTC. The rearrangement uses TRBV6-6 and TRBJ2-6, with D unclear. CDR1 is MNHNY, CDR2 SVGAGI, per germline (reference sequence). The V and J ends lost 7 bases and 0 bases respectively, with 7 bases between them. The CDR3 runs to 14 residues.

A word on this clonotype: This may be a read error: a much more frequent sequence differs by one nucleotide. The CDR3 nucleotides are TGCAGCGTACCAGAGGGGGGCAGGGAGCAGTTCTTC. Translating it yields CSVPEGGREQFF. The chain is built from TRBV29-1 and TRBJ2-1, with D perhaps being TRBD1 or TRBD2 (6 bases each). The V end was cut by 6 bases, the J end by 10 bases, with 16 bases between. The germline V gene encodes CDR1 SQVTM and CDR2 ANQGSEA. The CDR3 length is 12 residues.

This clonotype was picked up a small number of times. The genes are TRBV29-1 and TRBJ1-1; the D is unclear. CDR3 size: 10 residues. Trimming stripped 4 bases from V and 7 bases from J, with 7 bases between. Germline V CDR1 and CDR2: SQVTM, ANQGSEA. CDR3 region: CSVATVEAFF. DNA for the CDR3: TGCAGCGTTGCTACAGTTGAAGCTTTCTTT. Based on the CDR3 plus reference TRBV29-1 and TRBJ1-1, the full variable domain is SAVISQKPSRDICQRGTSLTIQCQVDSQVTMMFWYRQQPGQSLTLIATANQGSEATYESGFVIDKFPISRPNLTFSTLTVSNMSPEDSSIYLCSVATVEAFFGQGTRLTVV.

J is TRBJ1-2 and V is TRBV29-1; D gene ambiguous. The CDR3 has 13 residues. The V gene's germline CDR1 is SQVTM and CDR2 ANQGSEA. V lost 0 bases to trimming and J lost 8 bases, with 13 bases between them. As DNA, the CDR3 is TGCAGCGTTGAAGATCGGGGTAAAGGGGGCTACACCTTC. Protein product: CSVEDRGKGGYTF.

Only one count was recorded for this clonotype. Since a much larger clone is just one base distant, this may be a read error. The chain is built from TRBV4-3 and TRBJ2-7, with D tentatively TRBD2 (6 bases). This CDR3 comprises 14 residues. Per germline, CDR1 LGHNA and CDR2 YSLEER. Trimming stripped 4 bases from V and 5 bases from J, with 15 bases between. CDR3 amino acids: CASSPGVASNEQYF. The CDR3 coding sequence is TGCGCCAGCAGCCCGGGAGTAGCGAGTAACGAGCAGTACTTC.

This clonotype turned up a few times. This rearrangement joins TRBV6-6 to TRBJ1-4; D remains ambiguous. The CDR3 consists of 11 residues. V was shortened by 8 bases and J by 3 bases, with 4 bases between the two germline ends. Germline lookup yields CDR1 MNHNY and CDR2 SVGAGI (reference sequence). The CDR3, as DNA: TGTGCCAGCCGATCTAATGAAAAACTGTTTTTT. Translating it yields CASRSNEKLFF.

The count of this clonotype is one. The junction differs from germline at one of its ends, possibly a read error. This chain connects TRBV4-3 to TRBJ2-3; D remains ambiguous. The CDR3 sequence is 15 residues long. Germline CDR1 LGHNA, CDR2 YSLEER. The chain's CDR3 is CANSQDRPDTDTQYF. CDR3 sequence (DNA): TGCGCCAACAGCCAAGATCGTCCAGACACAGATACGCAGTATTTT.

The chain has TRBV29-1 and TRBJ2-1; TRBD1 agrees at 7 bases. CDR3 length: 14 amino acids. CDR1 SQVTM and CDR2 ANQGSEA come from the germline V gene. V dropped 8 bases and J dropped 0; count of bases not matched to a gene: 7. Here the CDR3 DNA reads TGCAGCTCCACCGGGACAGTCTCCTACAATGAGCAGTTCTTC. Its protein is CSSTGTVSYNEQFF.

CDR3 nucleotides: TGCAGTGCTAGGGGACAGGGACCTTTGTTCTACAATGAGCAGTTCTTC. Residues: CSARGQGPLFYNEQFF. The chain links TRBV20-1 to TRBJ2-1; 9 bases are a match to TRBD1. The ends lost 3 bases at V and 3 bases at J; junction bases unmatched: 9. The CDR3 runs 16 residues. CDR1 and CDR2 (germline): DFQATT, SNEGSKA (reference sequence).

The sample holds a few counts of this clonotype. This chain links TRBV4-2 with TRBJ2-1, with TRBD2 matching 15 bases. Per germline, CDR1 LGHNA and CDR2 YNFKEQ. Trimming removed 2 bases from V and 10 bases from J; junction bases left unmatched: 15. The CDR3 runs 19 residues. The CDR3 loop reads CASSQKPVGLAGGGREQFF. The CDR3, as DNA: TGTGCCAGCAGCCAAAAACCGGTGGGACTAGCGGGAGGAGGGAGGGAGCAGTTCTTC.